The next 8 T cell receptor beta chains were all read from a single sample in a study of siplizumab effects on memory and regulatory T cells. Assay used: immunoSEQ multiplex PCR; TCRdb lists only in-frame clones, some missing. Here the sample spans around 100,000 clones, nearly 95% being singletons. The sequencing input was Tregs sorted from blood. The receptors come from a human donor in good health.

The J gene is TRBJ2-7, the V gene TRBV11-3; D might be TRBD2 (8 bases). With 3 bases removed from V and 2 bases from J, the gap between germline ends came to 17 bases. The CDR3 spans 16 residues. Per germline, CDR1 SGHNT and CDR2 YENEEA. As DNA, the CDR3 is TGTGCCAGCAGCTTTAGCGGGACAGTTTCTACCTACGAGCAGTACTTC. Translation: CASSFSGTVSTYEQYF.

V usage is TRBV7-9 and J usage is TRBJ2-1; 9 bases align to TRBD1. The length of the CDR3 is 14 residues. The V segment lost 4 bases and the J segment 11 bases; nucleotides outside the gene matches: 9. The germline V gene has CDR1 SEHNR and CDR2 FQNEAQ (reference sequence). The CDR3 coding sequence is TGTGCCAGCAGCTCATACCGGGACAGGGATAAGCAGTTCTTC. It codes for CASSSYRDRDKQFF.

The gene calls are TRBV7-9 and TRBJ2-5, with 10 bases matching TRBD2. From germline, CDR1 is SEHNR and CDR2 FQNEAQ (reference sequence). Trimming took 4 bases from V and 1 from J; bases not matched to a gene: 6. This CDR3 is 16 amino acids long. The DNA for the CDR3 is TGTGCCAGCAGCTCCAGACTAGCGGGTACCCAAGAGACCCAGTACTTC. This sequence encodes CASSSRLAGTQETQYF.

The chain uses TRBV27 and TRBJ2-7, with unresolved D. This CDR3 has 13 residues. V was clipped by 2 bases and J by 5 bases, with 10 bases between them. Germline CDR1 reads MNHEY; CDR2 reads SMNVEV (reference sequence). The CDR3 nucleotides are TGTGCCAGCAGTTTAGACCCGAGCCACGAGCAGTACTTC. This encodes CASSLDPSHEQYF.

This CDR3 is CASSRNEGVGETQYF. The CDR3 DNA reads TGTGCCAGCTCACGAAACGAGGGAGTAGGAGAGACCCAGTACTTC. The V gene is TRBV6-1, the J gene TRBJ2-5, with TRBD2 as a possible D gene (5 bases). This CDR3 is 15 amino acids long. V dropped 8 bases and J dropped 4 bases, with 20 bases sitting between them. From germline, CDR1 is MNHNS and CDR2 SASEGT.

This chain's CDR3 is CASSPSGGAPGELFF. The CDR3, as DNA: TGCGCCAGCAGCCCTAGCGGGGGGGCCCCCGGGGAGCTGTTTTTT. The chain is built from TRBV4-1 and TRBJ2-2, with 12 nucleotides matching TRBD2. Germline V gene sequence: CDR1 MGHRA, CDR2 YSYEKL. The V gene end was trimmed by 4 bases and the J gene end by 6 bases; junction bases not matched to a gene: 3. The CDR3 is made up of 15 amino acids.

This chain joins TRBV7-6 and TRBJ1-1, with TRBD1 matching over 7 bases. This CDR3 is 14 amino acids long. CDR1 and CDR2 (germline): SGHVS, FNYEAQ. V gave up 6 bases and J gave up 1 base; unmatched junction bases: 5. CDR3 residues: CASSQQGRNTEAFF. The CDR3 bases are TGTGCCAGCAGTCAACAGGGGAGGAACACTGAAGCTTTCTTT.

The genes are TRBV29-1 and TRBJ1-1; D might be TRBD1 (6 bases). The germline gives CDR1 SQVTM, CDR2 ANQGSEA. The CDR3 extends over 16 amino acids. Trimming shortened V by 4 bases and J by 1 base, and 19 bases separated the two germline ends. CDR3 amino acids: CSVAWRGTGRNTEAFF. CDR3 DNA: TGCAGCGTTGCCTGGAGGGGCACAGGGAGGAACACTGAAGCTTTCTTT.